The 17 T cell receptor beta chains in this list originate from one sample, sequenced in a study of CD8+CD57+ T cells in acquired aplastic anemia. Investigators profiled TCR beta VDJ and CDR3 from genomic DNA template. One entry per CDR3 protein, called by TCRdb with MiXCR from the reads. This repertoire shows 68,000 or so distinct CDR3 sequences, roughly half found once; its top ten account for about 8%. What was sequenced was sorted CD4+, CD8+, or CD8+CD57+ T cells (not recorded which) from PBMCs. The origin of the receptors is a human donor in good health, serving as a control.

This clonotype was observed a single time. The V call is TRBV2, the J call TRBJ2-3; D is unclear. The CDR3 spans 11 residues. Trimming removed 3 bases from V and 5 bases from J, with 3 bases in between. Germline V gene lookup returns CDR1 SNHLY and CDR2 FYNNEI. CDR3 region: CASSDQDTQYF. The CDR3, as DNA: TGTGCCAGCAGTGATCAAGATACGCAGTATTTT.

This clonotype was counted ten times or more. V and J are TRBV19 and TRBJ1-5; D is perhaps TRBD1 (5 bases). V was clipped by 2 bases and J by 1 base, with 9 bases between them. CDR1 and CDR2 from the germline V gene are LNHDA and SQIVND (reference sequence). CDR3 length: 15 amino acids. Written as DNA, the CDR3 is TGTGCCAGTAGTATATGGCCAGGGAGCAATCAGCCCCAGCATTTT. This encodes CASSIWPGSNQPQHF.

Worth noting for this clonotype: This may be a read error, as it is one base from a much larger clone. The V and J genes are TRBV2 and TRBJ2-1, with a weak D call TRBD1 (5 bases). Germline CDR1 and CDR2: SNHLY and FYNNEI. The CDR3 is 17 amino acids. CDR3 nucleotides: TGTGCCAGCAACCAACCACAGGTTTTTAAACCCTACGATGAGCAGTTCTTC. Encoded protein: CASNQPQVFKPYDEQFF.

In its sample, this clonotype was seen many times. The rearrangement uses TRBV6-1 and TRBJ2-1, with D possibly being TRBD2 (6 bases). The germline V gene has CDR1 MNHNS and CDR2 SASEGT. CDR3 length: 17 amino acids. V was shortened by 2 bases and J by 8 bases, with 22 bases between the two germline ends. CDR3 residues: CASSELVGGKTEDEQFF. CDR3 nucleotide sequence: TGTGCCAGCAGTGAATTAGTTGGGGGGAAGACGGAAGATGAGCAGTTCTTC.

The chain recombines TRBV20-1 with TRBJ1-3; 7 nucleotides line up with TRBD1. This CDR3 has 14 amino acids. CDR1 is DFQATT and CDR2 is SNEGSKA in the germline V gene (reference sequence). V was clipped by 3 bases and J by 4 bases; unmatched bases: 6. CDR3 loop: CSASDTGDGNTIYF. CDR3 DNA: TGCAGTGCTAGCGATACAGGGGACGGAAACACCATATATTTT.

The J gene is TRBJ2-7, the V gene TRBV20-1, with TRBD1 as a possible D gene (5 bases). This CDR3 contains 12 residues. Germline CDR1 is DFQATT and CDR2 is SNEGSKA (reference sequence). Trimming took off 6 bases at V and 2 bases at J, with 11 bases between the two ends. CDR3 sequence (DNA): TGCAGTGCCAAGGACACCACCTACGAGCAGTACTTC. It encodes CSAKDTTYEQYF.

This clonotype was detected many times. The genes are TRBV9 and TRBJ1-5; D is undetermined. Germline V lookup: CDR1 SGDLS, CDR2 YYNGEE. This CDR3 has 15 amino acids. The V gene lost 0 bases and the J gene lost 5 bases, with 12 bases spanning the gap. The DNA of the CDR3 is TGTGCCAGCAGCGTAGGCGGGGAGTACGATCAGCCCCAGCATTTT. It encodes CASSVGGEYDQPQHF.

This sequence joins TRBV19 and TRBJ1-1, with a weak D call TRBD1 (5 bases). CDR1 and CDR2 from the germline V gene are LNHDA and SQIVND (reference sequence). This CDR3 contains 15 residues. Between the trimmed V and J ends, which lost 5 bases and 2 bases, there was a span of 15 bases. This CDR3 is CASSRGTVHNTEAFF. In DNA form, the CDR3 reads TGTGCCAGTAGTCGTGGGACGGTCCACAACACTGAAGCTTTCTTT.

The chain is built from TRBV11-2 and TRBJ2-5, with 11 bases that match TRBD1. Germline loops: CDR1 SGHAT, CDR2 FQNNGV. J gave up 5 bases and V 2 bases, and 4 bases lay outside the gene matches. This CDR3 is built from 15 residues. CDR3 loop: CASSLRTGGRETQYF. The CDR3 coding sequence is TGTGCCAGCAGCTTAAGGACAGGGGGCCGGGAGACCCAGTACTTC.

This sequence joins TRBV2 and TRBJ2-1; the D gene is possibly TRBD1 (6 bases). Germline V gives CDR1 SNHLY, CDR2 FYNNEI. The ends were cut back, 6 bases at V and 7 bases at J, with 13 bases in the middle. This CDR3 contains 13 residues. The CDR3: CASSQTGRNEQFF. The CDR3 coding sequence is TGTGCCAGCAGCCAGACAGGCAGGAATGAGCAGTTCTTC.

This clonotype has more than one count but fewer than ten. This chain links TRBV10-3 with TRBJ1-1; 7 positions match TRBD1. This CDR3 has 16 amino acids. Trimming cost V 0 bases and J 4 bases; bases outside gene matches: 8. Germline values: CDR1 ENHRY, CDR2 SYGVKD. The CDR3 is CAISESMGQKVTEAFF. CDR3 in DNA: TGTGCCATCAGTGAGTCTATGGGACAGAAAGTCACTGAAGCTTTCTTT.

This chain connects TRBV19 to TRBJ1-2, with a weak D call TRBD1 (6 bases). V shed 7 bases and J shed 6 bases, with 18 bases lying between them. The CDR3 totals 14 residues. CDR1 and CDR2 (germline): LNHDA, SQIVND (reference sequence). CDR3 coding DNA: TGTGCCAGTACAGTAACAGGGCATCGAGATGGCTACACCTTC. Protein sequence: CASTVTGHRDGYTF.

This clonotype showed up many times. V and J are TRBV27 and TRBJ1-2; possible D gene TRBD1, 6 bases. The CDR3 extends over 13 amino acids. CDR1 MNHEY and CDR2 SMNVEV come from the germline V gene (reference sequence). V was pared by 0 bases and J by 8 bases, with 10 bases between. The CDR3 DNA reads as TGTGCCAGCAGTTTATCTTACAGGGCGGGCTACACCTTC. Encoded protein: CASSLSYRAGYTF.

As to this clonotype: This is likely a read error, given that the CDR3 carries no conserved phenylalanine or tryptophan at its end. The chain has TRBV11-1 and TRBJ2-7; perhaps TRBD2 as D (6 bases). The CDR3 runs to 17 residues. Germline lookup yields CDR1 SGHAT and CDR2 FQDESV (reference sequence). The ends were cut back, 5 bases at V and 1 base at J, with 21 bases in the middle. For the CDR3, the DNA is TGTGCCAGCAGCATACTCGCGGGACGGTCTATATCCTACGAGCAGTACCTC. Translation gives CASSILAGRSISYEQYL.

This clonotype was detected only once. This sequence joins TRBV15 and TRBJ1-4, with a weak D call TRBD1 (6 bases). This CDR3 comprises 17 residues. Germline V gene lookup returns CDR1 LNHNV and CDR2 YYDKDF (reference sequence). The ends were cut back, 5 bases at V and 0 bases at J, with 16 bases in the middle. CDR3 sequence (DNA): TGTGCCACCAGCGGGGGACGGGACATTGCAACTAATGAAAAACTGTTTTTT. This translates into CATSGGRDIATNEKLFF.

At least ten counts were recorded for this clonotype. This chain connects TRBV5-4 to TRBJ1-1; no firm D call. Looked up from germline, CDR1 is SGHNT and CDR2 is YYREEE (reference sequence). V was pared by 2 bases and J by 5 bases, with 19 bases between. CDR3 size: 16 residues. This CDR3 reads CASSFLGLRGLTEAFF. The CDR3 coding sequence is TGTGCCAGCAGCTTCTTAGGCCTCCGAGGGTTGACTGAAGCTTTCTTT.

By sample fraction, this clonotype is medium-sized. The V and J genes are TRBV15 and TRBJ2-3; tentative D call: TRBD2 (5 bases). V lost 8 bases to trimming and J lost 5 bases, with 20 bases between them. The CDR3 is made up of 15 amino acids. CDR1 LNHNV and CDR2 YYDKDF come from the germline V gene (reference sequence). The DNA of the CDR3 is TGTGCCACCTCGCATACTAGGGAAGCTGGAGATACGCAGTATTTT. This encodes CATSHTREAGDTQYF.